What follows are 10 T cell receptor beta chains derived from one specimen sequenced in a study of blood T cell repertoires in COVID-19. Some clones are missing from TCRdb's copy, which holds only in-frame ones; the method was immunoSEQ multiplex PCR. The repertoire holds fewer than 85,000 clones, with roughly 80% as singletons. Material: peripheral blood. All receptors derive from a man in his sixties or seventies with COVID-19, enrolled during active disease.

The chain carries TRBV29-1 and TRBJ2-3; D call uncertain. The CDR3 totals 12 residues. Looked up from germline, CDR1 is SQVTM and CDR2 is ANQGSEA. V was pared by 4 bases and J by 2 bases, with 7 bases between. The CDR3: CSVGWATDTQYF. The CDR3 nucleotides are TGCAGCGTTGGGTGGGCCACAGATACGCAGTATTTT.

The genes are TRBV6-1 and TRBJ1-5; TRBD1 is a possible D gene (5 bases). V was pared by 4 bases and J by 0 bases, with 19 bases between. This CDR3 comprises 18 residues. Looked up from germline, CDR1 is MNHNS and CDR2 is SASEGT. CDR3 DNA sequence: TGTGCCAGCAGTGGGCAGGTTTACGGACAACATAGCAATCAGCCCCAGCATTTT. Protein: CASSGQVYGQHSNQPQHF.

This clone appeared a single time. The V and J genes are TRBV28 and TRBJ1-2; 10 bases are shared with TRBD1. This CDR3 spans 13 amino acids. The J segment lost 5 bases and the V segment lost 6 bases, leaving 3 bases of the junction unmatched. Germline V gene lookup returns CDR1 MDHEN and CDR2 SYDVKM. The CDR3 bases are TGTGCCAGCAGCCCGGGACAGGGGTATGGCTACACCTTC. It is translated as CASSPGQGYGYTF.

This clone has a handful of counts. The chain joins TRBV30 to TRBJ1-5; 7 positions match TRBD1. This CDR3 is 15 amino acids long. V was clipped by 0 bases and J by 7 bases; unmatched bases: 9. Germline CDR1 GTSNPN, CDR2 SVGIG (reference sequence). The CDR3 DNA reads as TGTGCCTGGAGTGTACGCCTGACAGGGACCCAGCCCCAGCATTTT. As protein: CAWSVRLTGTQPQHF.

The CDR3 sequence is CASSPRAQGLAGELFF. The CDR3 bases are TGTGCCAGCAGTCCCCGCGCACAGGGATTGGCCGGGGAGCTGTTTTTT. This chain joins TRBV28 and TRBJ2-2; D may be TRBD1 (6 bases). This CDR3 region has 16 residues. Trimming pared 5 bases from V and 6 bases from J, leaving 19 bases between. Germline V gene sequence: CDR1 MDHEN, CDR2 SYDVKM.

The J gene is TRBJ1-2, the V gene TRBV20-1; the D gene is possibly TRBD1 (5 bases). Per the germline V gene, CDR1 is DFQATT and CDR2 is SNEGSKA (reference sequence). V dropped 7 bases and J dropped 7 bases, with 7 bases sitting between them. The CDR3 runs to 9 residues. CDR3 DNA sequence: TGCAGTGTCGGGGGTGGCTACACCTTC. It encodes CSVGGGYTF.

This clone has more than one count but fewer than ten. This rearrangement joins TRBV7-9 to TRBJ1-2; D uncertain. Trimming removed 5 bases at V and 0 bases at J, with 10 bases between. This CDR3 has 14 amino acids. Germline V gene lookup returns CDR1 SEHNR and CDR2 FQNEAQ (reference sequence). This CDR3 reads CASSPPFANYGYTF. The CDR3 DNA sequence: TGTGCCAGCAGCCCCCCGTTTGCTAACTATGGCTACACCTTC.

This chain uses TRBV15 with TRBJ2-1; 9 nucleotides match TRBD2. CDR3 length: 12 amino acids. Trimming at V came to 5 bases and at J to 14 bases, leaving 7 bases not matched to a gene. Germline CDR1 is LNHNV and CDR2 is YYDKDF (reference sequence). CDR3 nucleotides: TGTGCCACCAGCCTGGGACTAGCAAGGAAGTTCTTC. This translates into CATSLGLARKFF.

The gene calls are TRBV4-1 and TRBJ2-1, with a possible D match to TRBD1 (6 bases). The CDR3 contains 20 residues. Trimming took 0 bases from V and 0 from J, leaving 21 bases between them. The germline V gene encodes CDR1 MGHRA and CDR2 YSYEKL. The CDR3 DNA reads as TGCGCCAGCAGCCAAGATCTGGACAGCGCCCGATCCCACTCCTACAATGAGCAGTTCTTC. As protein: CASSQDLDSARSHSYNEQFF.

Within the sample, this clone is medium-sized. The V and J genes are TRBV7-9 and TRBJ1-4; D unresolved. V shed 5 bases and J shed 7 bases, with 17 bases lying between them. This CDR3 region has 15 residues. Germline lookup yields CDR1 SEHNR and CDR2 FQNEAQ (reference sequence). CDR3 in DNA: TGTGCCAGCAGCCCAAAACTCCGGGAGGGTGAAAAACTGTTTTTT. Translating it yields CASSPKLREGEKLFF.